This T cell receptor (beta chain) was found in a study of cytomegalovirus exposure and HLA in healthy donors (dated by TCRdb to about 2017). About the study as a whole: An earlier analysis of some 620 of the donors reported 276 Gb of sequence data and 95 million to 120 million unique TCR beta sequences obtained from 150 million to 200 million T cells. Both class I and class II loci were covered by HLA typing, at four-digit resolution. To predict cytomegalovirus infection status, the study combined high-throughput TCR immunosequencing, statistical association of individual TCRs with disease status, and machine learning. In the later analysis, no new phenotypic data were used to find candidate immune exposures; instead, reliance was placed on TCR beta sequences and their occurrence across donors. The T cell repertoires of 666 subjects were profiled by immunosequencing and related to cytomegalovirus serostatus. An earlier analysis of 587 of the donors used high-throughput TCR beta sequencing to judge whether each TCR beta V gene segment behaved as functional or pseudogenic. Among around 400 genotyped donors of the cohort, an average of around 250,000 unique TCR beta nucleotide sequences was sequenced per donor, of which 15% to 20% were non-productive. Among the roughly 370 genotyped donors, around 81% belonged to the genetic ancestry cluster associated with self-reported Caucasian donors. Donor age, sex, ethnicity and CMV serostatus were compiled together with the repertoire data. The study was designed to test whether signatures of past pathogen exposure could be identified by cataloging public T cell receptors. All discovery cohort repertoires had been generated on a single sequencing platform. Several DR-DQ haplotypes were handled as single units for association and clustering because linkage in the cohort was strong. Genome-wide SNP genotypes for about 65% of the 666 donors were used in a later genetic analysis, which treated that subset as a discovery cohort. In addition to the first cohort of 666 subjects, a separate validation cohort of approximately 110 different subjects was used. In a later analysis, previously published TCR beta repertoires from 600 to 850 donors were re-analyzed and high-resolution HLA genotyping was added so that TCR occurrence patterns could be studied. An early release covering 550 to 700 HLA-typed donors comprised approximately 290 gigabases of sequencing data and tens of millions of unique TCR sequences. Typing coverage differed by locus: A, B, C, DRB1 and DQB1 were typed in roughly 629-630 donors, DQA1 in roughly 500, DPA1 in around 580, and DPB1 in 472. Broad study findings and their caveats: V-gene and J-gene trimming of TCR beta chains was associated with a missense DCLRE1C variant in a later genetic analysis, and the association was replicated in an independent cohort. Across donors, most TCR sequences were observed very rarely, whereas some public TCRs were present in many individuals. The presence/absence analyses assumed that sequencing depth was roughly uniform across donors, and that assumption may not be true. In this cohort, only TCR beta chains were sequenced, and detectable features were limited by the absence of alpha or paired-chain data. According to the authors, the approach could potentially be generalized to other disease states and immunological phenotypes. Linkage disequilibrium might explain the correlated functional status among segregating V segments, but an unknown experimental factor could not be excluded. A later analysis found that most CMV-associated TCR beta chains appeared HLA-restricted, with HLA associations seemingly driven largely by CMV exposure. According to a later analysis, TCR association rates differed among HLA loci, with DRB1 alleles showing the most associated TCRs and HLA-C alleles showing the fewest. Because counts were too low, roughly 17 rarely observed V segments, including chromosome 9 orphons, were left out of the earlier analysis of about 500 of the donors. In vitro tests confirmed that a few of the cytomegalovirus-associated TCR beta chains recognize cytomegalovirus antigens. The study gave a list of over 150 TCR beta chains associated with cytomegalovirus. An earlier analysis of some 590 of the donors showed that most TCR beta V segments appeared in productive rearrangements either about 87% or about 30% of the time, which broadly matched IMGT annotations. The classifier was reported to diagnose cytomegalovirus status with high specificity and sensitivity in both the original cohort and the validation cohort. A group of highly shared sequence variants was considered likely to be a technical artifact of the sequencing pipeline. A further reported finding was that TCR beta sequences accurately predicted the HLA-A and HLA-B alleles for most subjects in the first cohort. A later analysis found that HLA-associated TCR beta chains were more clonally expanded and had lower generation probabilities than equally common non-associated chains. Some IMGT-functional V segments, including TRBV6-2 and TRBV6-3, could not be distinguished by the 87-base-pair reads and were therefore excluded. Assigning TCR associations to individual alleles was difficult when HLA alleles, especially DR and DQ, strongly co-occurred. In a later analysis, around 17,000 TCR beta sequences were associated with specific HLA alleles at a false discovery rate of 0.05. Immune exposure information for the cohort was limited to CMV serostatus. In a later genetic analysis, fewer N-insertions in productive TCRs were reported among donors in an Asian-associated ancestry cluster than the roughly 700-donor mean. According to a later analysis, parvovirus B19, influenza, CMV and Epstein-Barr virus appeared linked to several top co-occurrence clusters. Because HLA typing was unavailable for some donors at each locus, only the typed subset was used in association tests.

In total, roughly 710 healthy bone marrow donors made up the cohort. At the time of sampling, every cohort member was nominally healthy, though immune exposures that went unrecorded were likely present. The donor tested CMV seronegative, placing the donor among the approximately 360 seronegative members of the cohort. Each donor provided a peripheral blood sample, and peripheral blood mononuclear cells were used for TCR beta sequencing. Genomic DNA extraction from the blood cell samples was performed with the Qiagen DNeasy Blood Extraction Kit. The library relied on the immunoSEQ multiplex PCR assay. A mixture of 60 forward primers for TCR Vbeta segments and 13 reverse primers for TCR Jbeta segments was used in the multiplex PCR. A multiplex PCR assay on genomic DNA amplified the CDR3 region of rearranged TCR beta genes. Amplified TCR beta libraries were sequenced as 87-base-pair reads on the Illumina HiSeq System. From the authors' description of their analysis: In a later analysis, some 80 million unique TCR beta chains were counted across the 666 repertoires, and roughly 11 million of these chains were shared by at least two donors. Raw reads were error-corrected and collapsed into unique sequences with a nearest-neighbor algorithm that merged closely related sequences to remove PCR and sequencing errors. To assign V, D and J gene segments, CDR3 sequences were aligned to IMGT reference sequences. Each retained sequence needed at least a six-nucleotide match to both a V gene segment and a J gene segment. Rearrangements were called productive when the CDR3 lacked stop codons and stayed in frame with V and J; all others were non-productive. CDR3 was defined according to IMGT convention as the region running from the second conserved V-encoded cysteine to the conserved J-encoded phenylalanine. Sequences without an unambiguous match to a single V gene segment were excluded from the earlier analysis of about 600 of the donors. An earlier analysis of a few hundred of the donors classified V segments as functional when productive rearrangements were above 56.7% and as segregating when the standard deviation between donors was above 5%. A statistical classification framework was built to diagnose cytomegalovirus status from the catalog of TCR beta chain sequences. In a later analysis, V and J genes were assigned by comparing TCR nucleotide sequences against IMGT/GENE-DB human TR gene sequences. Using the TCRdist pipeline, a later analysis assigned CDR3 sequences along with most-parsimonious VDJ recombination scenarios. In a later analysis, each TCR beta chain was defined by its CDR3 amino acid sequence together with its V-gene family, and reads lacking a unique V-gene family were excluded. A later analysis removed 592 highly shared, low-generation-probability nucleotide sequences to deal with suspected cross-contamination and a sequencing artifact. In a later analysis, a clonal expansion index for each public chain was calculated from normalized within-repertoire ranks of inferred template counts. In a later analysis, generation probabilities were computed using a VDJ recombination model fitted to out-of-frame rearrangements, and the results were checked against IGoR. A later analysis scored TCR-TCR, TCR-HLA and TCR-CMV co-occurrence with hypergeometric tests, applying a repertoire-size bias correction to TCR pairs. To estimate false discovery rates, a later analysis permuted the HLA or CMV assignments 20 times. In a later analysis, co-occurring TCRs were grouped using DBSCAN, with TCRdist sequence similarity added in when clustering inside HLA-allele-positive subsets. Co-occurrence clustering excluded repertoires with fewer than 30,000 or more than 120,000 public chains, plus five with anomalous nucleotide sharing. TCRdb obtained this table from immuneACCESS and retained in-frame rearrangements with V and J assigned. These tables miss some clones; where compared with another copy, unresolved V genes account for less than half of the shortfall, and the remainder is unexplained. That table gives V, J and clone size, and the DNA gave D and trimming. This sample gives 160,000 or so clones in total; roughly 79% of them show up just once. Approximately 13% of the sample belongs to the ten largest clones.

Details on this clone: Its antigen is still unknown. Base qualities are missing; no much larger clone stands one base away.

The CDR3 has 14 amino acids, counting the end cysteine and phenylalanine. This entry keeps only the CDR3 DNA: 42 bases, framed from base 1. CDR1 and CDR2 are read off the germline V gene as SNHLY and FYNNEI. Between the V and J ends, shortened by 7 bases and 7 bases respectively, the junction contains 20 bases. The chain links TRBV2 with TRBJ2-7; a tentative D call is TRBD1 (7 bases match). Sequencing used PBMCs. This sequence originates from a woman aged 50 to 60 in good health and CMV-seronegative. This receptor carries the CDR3 CASTKEGAFGEQYF. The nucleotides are TGTGCCAGCACCAAGGAGGGGGCGTTTGGGGAGCAGTACTTC.